The 28 T cell receptor beta chains below all came from one sample that was sequenced in a study of T cell changes during pregnancy in multiple sclerosis. Generated by immunoSEQ multiplex PCR, the TCRdb table keeps only in-frame clones and is missing some. Of some 38,000 clones listed, 90% were seen once; the top ten hold 0.45% to 0.7%. The sample here was CD4+ T cells from peripheral blood mononuclear cells, taken in the second trimester of pregnancy. These receptors originate from a female donor with multiple sclerosis, enrolled in a pregnancy study.

The CDR3 region has the DNA TGTGCCAGAAGCATCGACGGGACAGGGGCACCTGGGGCCAACGTCCTGACTTTC. It yields the protein CARSIDGTGAPGANVLTF. This chain links TRBV5-3 with TRBJ2-6; 10 positions match TRBD1. TRBV5-3 is an open reading frame whose function is uncertain. This CDR3 comprises 18 residues. V lost 4 bases to trimming and J lost 2 bases; unmatched junction nucleotides: 9.

This clone was detected only once. The chain couples TRBV19 to TRBJ2-3; TRBD2 matches 8 bases. This CDR3 region has 16 residues. The junction had 12 bases not matched to a gene; V was cut back by 4 bases and J by 6 bases. Germline CDR1 is LNHDA and CDR2 is SQIVND (reference sequence). CDR3 in amino acids: CASSRQRELLTDTQYF. In nucleotides, the CDR3 is TGTGCCAGTAGTAGGCAGCGGGAGCTCCTCACGGATACGCAGTATTTT.

The CDR3 loop is CASSLGQINSPLHF. The CDR3 DNA reads TGCGCCAGCAGCTTGGGACAGATCAATTCACCCCTCCACTTT. The chain combines TRBV5-1 with TRBJ1-6; D might be TRBD1 (5 bases). From germline, CDR1 is SGHRS and CDR2 YFSETQ. The CDR3 extends over 14 amino acids. V was trimmed by 0 bases and J by 7 bases, leaving 8 bases between them.

The rearrangement joins TRBV7-9 to TRBJ2-1; 12 nucleotides align to TRBD2. After removal of 6 bases from V and 7 bases from J, the junction contained 7 bases not matched to a gene. This CDR3 is built from 15 residues. Germline CDR1 SEHNR, CDR2 FQNEAQ (reference sequence). The CDR3 loop is CASRRRTSGDNEQFF. In DNA form, the CDR3 reads TGTGCCAGCAGGCGTCGGACTAGCGGGGATAATGAGCAGTTCTTC.

This chain uses TRBV11-3 with TRBJ2-1; 11 bases fit TRBD2. Germline V gives CDR1 SGHNT, CDR2 YENEEA. Trimming at V came to 3 bases and at J to 0 bases, leaving 7 bases not matched to a gene. CDR3 length: 18 amino acids. The CDR3 region is CASSFSGTSGSSYNEQFF. The CDR3 DNA sequence: TGTGCCAGCAGCTTCTCGGGGACTAGCGGAAGCTCCTACAATGAGCAGTTCTTC.

For the CDR3, the DNA is TGTGCCAGCACCCCCTGGGACAGAGGCTACGAGCAGTACTTC. It is translated as CASTPWDRGYEQYF. The genes are TRBV5-8 and TRBJ2-7; 7 positions match TRBD1. Germline CDR1 reads SGHTS; CDR2 reads YDEGEE. CDR3 size: 14 residues. The junction had 9 bases not matched to a gene; V was cut back by 6 bases and J by 3 bases.

This CDR3 reads CASSLGAGGPDTQYF. CDR3 bases: TGTGCCAGCAGCTTAGGGGCAGGGGGGCCAGATACGCAGTATTTT. The J gene is TRBJ2-3, the V gene TRBV7-8; perhaps TRBD1 as D (7 bases). Trimming pared 1 base from V and 4 bases from J, leaving 12 bases between. Germline V lookup: CDR1 SGHVS, CDR2 FQNEAQ. The CDR3 spans 15 residues.

The CDR3 region has the DNA TGTGCCAGTGGACAGGGGACAGGGATCTATGGCTACACCTTC. Translating gives CASGQGTGIYGYTF. J is TRBJ1-2 and V is TRBV18, with TRBD1 identical over 9 bases. Germline lookup yields CDR1 KGHSH and CDR2 LQKENI. This CDR3 contains 14 residues. The ends lost 9 bases at V and 4 bases at J; junction bases unmatched: 9.

V usage is TRBV7-9 and J usage is TRBJ2-7, with a tentative D call TRBD1 (5 bases). Trimming stripped 3 bases from V and 2 bases from J, with 8 bases between. Germline lookup yields CDR1 SEHNR and CDR2 FQNEAQ (reference sequence). The CDR3 runs 13 residues. CDR3: CASSFQGPYEQYF. The DNA for the CDR3 is TGTGCCAGCAGCTTCCAGGGTCCCTACGAGCAGTACTTC.

The chain recombines TRBV7-2 with TRBJ1-4; a weak D match, TRBD1 (5 bases). Germline loops: CDR1 SGHTA, CDR2 FQGNSA. This CDR3 has 15 amino acids. V lost 5 bases to trimming and J lost 0 bases, with 10 bases between them. CDR3 protein: CASSRRQTTNEKLFF. CDR3 in DNA: TGTGCCAGCAGCCGTAGACAGACAACTAATGAAAAACTGTTTTTT. Variable domain in full (rest from reference TRBV7-2 and TRBJ1-4): GAGVSQSPSNKVTEKGKDVELRCDPISGHTALYWYRQSLGQGLEFLIYFQGNSAPDKSGLPSDRFSAERTGGSVSTLTIQRTQQEDSAVYLCASSRRQTTNEKLFFGSGTQLSVL.

The chain carries TRBV7-2 and TRBJ2-1, with D possibly being TRBD2 (5 bases). Trimming left V 5 bases short and J 3 bases short, with 8 bases between. The CDR3 spans 13 residues. The germline CDR1 and CDR2 sequences are SGHTA and FQGNSA. Here the CDR3 reads CASSRGSYNEQFF. DNA for the CDR3: TGTGCCAGCAGCCGGGGAAGCTACAATGAGCAGTTCTTC.

The V gene is TRBV5-6, the J gene TRBJ2-7; maybe TRBD2 (5 bases). Looked up from germline, CDR1 is SGHDT and CDR2 is YYEEEE. The V and J ends lost 5 bases and 7 bases respectively, with 16 bases between them. The CDR3 runs 13 residues. The CDR3 DNA reads TGTGCCAGCAGGGATGGTCCGGGCGGGGAGCAGTACTTC. The encoded protein is CASRDGPGGEQYF.

V usage is TRBV30 and J usage is TRBJ2-7, with TRBD2 matching over 9 bases. CDR1 and CDR2 from the germline V gene are GTSNPN and SVGIG (reference sequence). After removal of 2 bases from V and 3 bases from J, the junction contained 5 bases not matched to a gene. The CDR3 is 14 amino acids. DNA of the CDR3: TGTGCCTGGAGTCGAACTAGCGGGCTCTACGAGCAGTACTTC. It is translated as CAWSRTSGLYEQYF. The whole variable domain, filled in from reference TRBV30 and TRBJ2-7, reads SQTIHQWPATLVQPVGSPLSLECTVEGTSNPNLYWYRQAAGRGLQLLFYSVGIGQISSEVPQNLSASRPQDRQFILSSKKLLLSDSGFYLCAWSRTSGLYEQYFGPGTRLTVT.

This clone was observed a few times. The J gene is TRBJ1-5, the V gene TRBV28; no clear D gene. The CDR3 has 12 residues. The germline CDR1 and CDR2 sequences are MDHEN and SYDVKM. The germline V and J ends were trimmed by 2 bases and 6 bases, with 5 bases remaining between them. This CDR3 reads CASSLISQPQHF. In nucleotides, the CDR3 is TGTGCCAGCAGTTTAATTAGTCAGCCCCAGCATTTT.

This chain connects TRBV4-3 to TRBJ1-5; D ambiguous. Between the trimmed V and J ends, which lost 4 bases and 4 bases, there was a span of 14 bases. The CDR3 is 15 amino acids. CDR1 and CDR2 (germline): LGHNA, YSLEER. The CDR3 sequence is CASSPGLGGNQPQHF. The CDR3 nucleotides are TGCGCCAGCAGCCCTGGGTTGGGCGGGAATCAGCCCCAGCATTTT.

The genes are TRBV5-1 and TRBJ1-2; D perhaps matches TRBD1 (6 bases). The V gene's germline CDR1 is SGHRS and CDR2 YFSETQ. Trimming took 3 bases from V and 5 from J, leaving 14 bases between them. This CDR3 has 14 residues. CDR3 sequence (DNA): TGCGCCAGCAGCTCTTCAGGGGCAGGGTATGGCTACACCTTC. Amino acids: CASSSSGAGYGYTF.

This chain connects TRBV2 to TRBJ2-7; 12 bases map to TRBD2. V dropped 10 bases and J dropped 1; count of bases not matched to a gene: 11. This CDR3 spans 16 amino acids. CDR1 is SNHLY and CDR2 is FYNNEI in the germline V gene. The CDR3 bases are TGTGCCACCCTAGGACTAGCGGGACCGCCTTCCTACGAGCAGTACTTC. Amino acids: CATLGLAGPPSYEQYF. The full variable domain, its missing parts supplied by reference TRBV2 and TRBJ2-7, is EPEVTQTPSHQVTQMGQEVILRCVPISNHLYFYWYRQILGQKVEFLVSFYNNEISEKSEIFDDQFSVERPDGSNFTLKIRSTKLEDSAMYFCATLGLAGPPSYEQYFGPGTRLTVT.

The chain carries TRBV25-1 and TRBJ2-1; 7 bases match TRBD1. This CDR3 region has 16 residues. With V trimmed by 4 bases and J by 5 bases, 11 bases remained unmatched. From germline, CDR1 is MGHDK and CDR2 SYGVNS. The CDR3 DNA reads as TGTGCCAGCAGTGTAAAGGGGGCACCCCGCCACAATGAGCAGTTCTTC. Protein sequence: CASSVKGAPRHNEQFF.

The chain combines TRBV25-1 with TRBJ1-5; 10 bases align to TRBD1. Germline V gene data show CDR1 as MGHDK and CDR2 as SYGVNS. The CDR3 has 15 amino acids. Losses at the gene ends were 6 bases for V and 4 bases for J; bases not matched to a gene: 6. CDR3 amino acids: CASSGGTGVNQPQHF. In DNA form, the CDR3 reads TGTGCCAGCAGCGGCGGGACAGGGGTTAATCAGCCCCAGCATTTT.

This chain uses TRBV5-6 with TRBJ2-1; no reliable D call. Germline V gene data show CDR1 as SGHDT and CDR2 as YYEEEE. The CDR3 sequence is 13 residues long. V gave up 1 base and J gave up 4 bases, with 6 bases separating them. The DNA for the CDR3 is TGTGCCAGCAGCTTGTTACTGTACAATGAGCAGTTCTTC. Encoded protein: CASSLLLYNEQFF.

J is TRBJ1-1 and V is TRBV20-1, with 8 bases that match TRBD1. V shed 6 bases, J shed 13 bases, and the junction held 7 bases outside the gene matches. The CDR3 has 10 amino acids. In germline, CDR1 is DFQATT, CDR2 SNEGSKA (reference sequence). The CDR3 region has the DNA TGCAGTGCCCAGGACAGGGACATTTTCTTT. Amino acid sequence: CSAQDRDIFF.

CDR3 amino acids: CASSAGGTATSGRWDTQYF. The CDR3 DNA sequence: TGTGCCAGCAGTGCAGGAGGGACGGCAACTAGCGGGAGATGGGATACGCAGTATTTT. The genes are TRBV6-1 and TRBJ2-3; TRBD2 aligns across 11 bases. V lost 4 bases, J lost 6 bases, and 18 bases stayed unmatched. Germline CDR1 is MNHNS and CDR2 is SASEGT. The CDR3 spans 19 residues.

V gene TRBV5-6 combines with J gene TRBJ2-7; weak D call: TRBD1 (6 bases). Trimming stripped 5 bases from V and 5 bases from J, with 14 bases between. The CDR3 totals 13 residues. Germline CDR1 is SGHDT and CDR2 is YYEEEE. For the CDR3, the DNA is TGTGCCAGCAGACGTACAGGGATTCACGAGCAGTACTTC. Protein: CASRRTGIHEQYF.

The V call is TRBV28, the J call TRBJ2-3; weak D call: TRBD2 (6 bases). V gave up 5 bases and J gave up 3 bases, with 15 bases separating them. The germline CDR1 and CDR2 sequences are MDHEN and SYDVKM. This CDR3 comprises 15 residues. CDR3 coding DNA: TGTGCCAGCAGTCCCTCCGGAGGGAGTACAGATACGCAGTATTTT. Amino acids: CASSPSGGSTDTQYF.

This clone came up a few times. The chain carries TRBV19 and TRBJ1-1; D not certain. This CDR3 is built from 13 residues. Germline V gene sequence: CDR1 LNHDA, CDR2 SQIVND (reference sequence). V was pared by 9 bases and J by 5 bases, with 16 bases between. CDR3 coding DNA: TGTGCCAGCAATGCCGGGTTTGGAACTGAAGCTTTCTTT. This translates into CASNAGFGTEAFF.

This sequence joins TRBV28 and TRBJ1-2, with D hard to call. This CDR3 is 13 amino acids long. Trimming left V 3 bases short and J 0 bases short, with 5 bases between. Looked up from germline, CDR1 is MDHEN and CDR2 is SYDVKM. The CDR3 region has the DNA TGTGCCAGCAGTTTTCGCGCTAACTATGGCTACACCTTC. This translates into CASSFRANYGYTF.

This chain links TRBV18 with TRBJ1-1; a possible D gene is TRBD1 (6 bases). Looked up from germline, CDR1 is KGHSH and CDR2 is LQKENI. The CDR3 runs to 16 residues. Deletions cut 2 bases from V and 0 bases from J, with 13 bases between. The DNA of the CDR3 is TGTGCCAGCTCACCAATCGTACAGGGCGTGAACACTGAAGCTTTCTTT. Amino acid sequence: CASSPIVQGVNTEAFF.

The chain combines TRBV7-3 with TRBJ1-2; possible D gene TRBD1, 5 bases. The length of the CDR3 is 13 residues. The ends were cut back, 5 bases at V and 2 bases at J, with 9 bases in the middle. The germline gives CDR1 SGHTA, CDR2 FQGTGA. CDR3 loop: CASSPGENYGYTF. The CDR3 bases are TGTGCCAGCAGCCCGGGGGAAAACTATGGCTACACCTTC.